This T cell receptor beta chain was profiled in a study of Ad26.COV2.S vaccination and SARS-CoV-2 variants (dated by TCRdb to the early 2020s). Describing the broader study: Vaccine-arm donors came from COV1001, a multicentre, randomized, double-blind, placebo-controlled phase I-IIa trial of Ad26.COV2.S in healthy adults. Ad26.COV2.S was given intramuscularly at 5x10^10 or 1x10^11 viral particles, as a single shot or as two shots 56 days apart. TCRbeta repertoire sequencing was used to assess the specificity and breadth of SARS-CoV-2-reactive T cell receptors after Ad26.COV2.S vaccination. A total of approximately 30 samples were included in the TCR-sequenced set, comprising around 19 Ad26.COV2.S vaccine recipients, 5 placebo recipients and 8 SARS-CoV-2 convalescent individuals. Trial participants were randomized into five groups of five, in which low-dose or high-dose Ad26.COV2.S was given once or twice, or placebo was given on both occasions. Throughout the experiments and outcome assessment, investigators stayed blinded to trial group allocation. The study at large found these results: Ad26.COV2.S recipients had higher spike-specific TCR breadth than placebo recipients (P = 0.0014). Non-spike TCR breadth was comparable between vaccine and placebo recipients, consistent with the vaccine containing only spike. After vaccination, substantial breadth of spike-specific CD8+ and CD4+ T cell responses was reported. Comparing responses between vaccine doses or regimens was not something the study was powered to do. It was noted by the authors that total T cell responses may have been underestimated by the TCR breadth and depth analyses.

The treatment or condition label for this specimen denotes: 15 to 20 received Ad26.COV2.S at low or high dose, single or two shots; 5 received placebo; per-sample allocation not given. Repertoires of vaccine and placebo recipients were sequenced from samples collected on day 63 after the first injection. In Cohort 1b, roughly 26 adults aged 18-55 years were enrolled at a single site in Boston, USA, between 29 July and 7 August 2020. Ad26.COV2.S consisted of a replication-incompetent adenovirus type 26 vector by which a prefusion-stabilized SARS-CoV-2 spike protein from the original Wuhan strain was expressed. As to this clone: Which antigen it targets is not known. No quality values exist for individual bases; no much larger clone is one base distant.

There are 14 amino acids in the CDR3, from cysteine to phenylalanine inclusive. Of all the DNA, just the CDR3 is kept, 42 bases in frame from base 1. V loses 1 base, J loses 3 bases, and the germline ends lie 11 bases apart. The germline V gene encodes CDR1 SGHNT and CDR2 YYREEE (reference sequence). TCRbeta CDR3 regions were sequenced with the immunoSEQ Assay. After extraction, genomic DNA underwent amplification by bias-controlled multiplex PCR, followed by high-throughput sequencing. Processing in the source paper ran as follows. To quantify the absolute abundance of each unique TCRbeta CDR3 region, sequences were collapsed and filtered. Usable DNA was measured by amplifying reference genes present in all nucleated cells, and TCRbeta template counts were normalized to that usable DNA to estimate T cell fraction. Repertoire TCRs were annotated as SARS-CoV-2-specific by exact matching of V gene, CDR3 amino acid sequence and J gene to a known reactive TCR set. The reference SARS-CoV-2 TCR set came from MIRA and was filtered for enrichment in COVID-19-positive ImmuneCODE repertoires, removing public or cross-reactive TCRs. Drawing on the MIRA antigens, annotated TCRs were analysed further at the level of specific ORF or position within ORF. Breadth was defined as the number of annotated unique rearrangements divided by the total number of unique productive rearrangements, and depth was defined as the summed frequency of the annotated unique rearrangements. TCR breadth was compared between groups using two-sided Wilcoxon rank-sum tests. Imported from immuneACCESS, the table was reduced by TCRdb to in-frame sequences with V and J called. These copies leave out some clones; in studies compared against another copy, an unresolved V gene accounts for under half, and the cause of the remainder is not known. That table gives V, J and clone size, and the DNA gave D and trimming. This sample gives hundreds of thousands of clones in total; about 87% of them show up just once. The ten largest account for 6.4% of the sample.

Source: peripheral blood, taken in a trial of Ad26.COV2.S vaccine versus placebo. The chain was built from TRBV5-4 and TRBJ2-7; the D gene is possibly TRBD1, with 5 bases matching. This sequence was found in a person between 18 and 65 years old who received the Ad26.COV2.S COVID-19 vaccine or a placebo. The sequenced DNA is TGTGCCAGCAGCTTGTCTTCAGGGTACTACGAGCAGTACTTC. Its translation is CASSLSSGYYEQYF.